These T cell receptor beta chains were read from a single sample in a study of blood T cell repertoires in COVID-19. Only in-frame clones appear in the TCRdb table, and some are missing; sequencing was by immunoSEQ multiplex PCR. This table has some 26,000 clones, 88% appearing once. Sequenced sample: peripheral blood. These receptors all come from a woman between 45 and 65 years old with active COVID-19. Both conserved end residues are part of each CDR3. A D gene is named only where the DNA matches it firmly. Size is stated for part of the rows, as once, few or many counts, or as a class when the clone is expanded.

j_call: TRBJ1-2; d_call: TRBD1; v_call: TRBV2; clone_size: -; cdr3_nt: TGTGCCAGCAGTGCACAACCGGGACAGGGCTATGGCTACACCTTC; cdr3_aa: CASSAQPGQGYGYTF
j_call: TRBJ2-3; d_call: TRBD1; v_call: TRBV7-8; clone_size: -; cdr3_nt: TGTGCCAGCATCCGCGGACAGGTGACAGATACGCAGTATTTT; cdr3_aa: CASIRGQVTDTQYF
j_call: TRBJ2-7; d_call: -; v_call: TRBV7-3; clone_size: -; cdr3_nt: TGTGCCAGCAGCTCGGGACAAGGGGGCGAGCAGTACTTC; cdr3_aa: CASSSGQGGEQYF
j_call: TRBJ1-2; d_call: TRBD1; v_call: TRBV28; clone_size: -; cdr3_nt: TGTGCCAGCAGTTACGTGGGACAGCGATATGGCTACACCTTC; cdr3_aa: CASSYVGQRYGYTF
j_call: TRBJ2-4; d_call: -; v_call: TRBV6-5; clone_size: -; cdr3_nt: TGTGCCAGCAGGGAGGTGGGGACTTCGCTAAACATTCAGTACTTC; cdr3_aa: CASREVGTSLNIQYF
j_call: TRBJ2-1; d_call: -; v_call: TRBV9; clone_size: -; cdr3_nt: TGTGCCAGCAGCGTACGAGGGGGCAATGAGCAGTTCTTC; cdr3_aa: CASSVRGGNEQFF
j_call: TRBJ2-7; d_call: TRBD2; v_call: TRBV9; clone_size: few; cdr3_nt: TGTGCCAGCAGCCCGGGACTAGCGGGAGGGTTAACGTACGAGCAGTACTTC; cdr3_aa: CASSPGLAGGLTYEQYF
j_call: TRBJ2-1; d_call: TRBD2; v_call: TRBV9; clone_size: -; cdr3_nt: TGTGCCAGCAGACCGGGACTAGCCGTATACAATGAGCAGTTCTTC; cdr3_aa: CASRPGLAVYNEQFF
j_call: TRBJ1-4; d_call: -; v_call: TRBV29-1; clone_size: -; cdr3_nt: TGCAGCGCCCTTGTGGGGGGTATACTGTTTTTT; cdr3_aa: CSALVGGILFF
j_call: TRBJ2-3; d_call: -; v_call: TRBV7-9; clone_size: -; cdr3_nt: TGTGCCAGCAGCTTAACGACAGGAGACCCCTATACGCAGTATTTT; cdr3_aa: CASSLTTGDPYTQYF
j_call: TRBJ2-2; d_call: -; v_call: TRBV6-4; clone_size: -; cdr3_nt: TGTGCCAGCAGTGAGGTGGACAACCCTGGCCCGGAGCTGTTTTTT; cdr3_aa: CASSEVDNPGPELFF
j_call: TRBJ2-7; d_call: -; v_call: TRBV11-2; clone_size: -; cdr3_nt: TGTGCCAGCAGCTTAGGCGACTTCGAGCAGTACTTC; cdr3_aa: CASSLGDFEQYF
j_call: TRBJ2-1; d_call: -; v_call: TRBV6-1; clone_size: -; cdr3_nt: TGTGCCAGCAGTGAAGGGGCTAGCCTGTCGAATGAGCAGTTCTTC; cdr3_aa: CASSEGASLSNEQFF
j_call: TRBJ2-7; d_call: -; v_call: TRBV2; clone_size: -; cdr3_nt: TGTGCCAGCAGCCGCCCCCCCAGGTACGAGCAGTACTTC; cdr3_aa: CASSRPPRYEQYF
j_call: TRBJ1-1; d_call: -; v_call: TRBV2; clone_size: -; cdr3_nt: TGTGCCAGCAGTGAACAGGACACAGGCGTTGACACTGAAGCTTTCTTT; cdr3_aa: CASSEQDTGVDTEAFF
j_call: TRBJ2-1; d_call: TRBD2; v_call: TRBV11-3; clone_size: -; cdr3_nt: TGTGCCAGCAGCTCACTAGCGGGAGGGTACAATGAGCAGTTCTTC; cdr3_aa: CASSSLAGGYNEQFF
j_call: TRBJ1-2; d_call: -; v_call: TRBV3-1/TRBV3-2; clone_size: -; cdr3_nt: TGTGCCAACAGCAACGAGACGACATCAGACTATGGCTACACCTTC; cdr3_aa: CANSNETTSDYGYTF
j_call: TRBJ1-1; d_call: -; v_call: TRBV6-6; clone_size: -; cdr3_nt: TGTGCCAGCAGTTACTCGTCTTCAGGGGTTGAAGCTTTCTTT; cdr3_aa: CASSYSSSGVEAFF
j_call: TRBJ2-1; d_call: -; v_call: TRBV28; clone_size: -; cdr3_nt: TGTGCCAGCAGTTTACCGGAGTTCGCTGAGCAGTTCTTC; cdr3_aa: CASSLPEFAEQFF
j_call: TRBJ2-3; d_call: -; v_call: TRBV2; clone_size: -; cdr3_nt: TGTGCCAGCGTCTACTATTCCGATACGCAGTATTTT; cdr3_aa: CASVYYSDTQYF
j_call: TRBJ2-7; d_call: TRBD2; v_call: TRBV23-1; clone_size: once; cdr3_nt: TGCGCCAGCACCCCTAGGGCTAGCGGTTACTCCTACGAGCAGTACTTC; cdr3_aa: CASTPRASGYSYEQYF
j_call: TRBJ1-6; d_call: -; v_call: TRBV12-3/TRBV12-4; clone_size: -; cdr3_nt: TGTGCCAGCAGTCGACAAGGATCACCCCTCCACTTT; cdr3_aa: CASSRQGSPLHF
j_call: TRBJ1-2; d_call: TRBD1; v_call: TRBV6-5; clone_size: -; cdr3_nt: TGTGCCAGCAACCCCTCCGGGACAGTTTATGGCTACACCTTC; cdr3_aa: CASNPSGTVYGYTF
j_call: TRBJ1-1; d_call: TRBD1; v_call: TRBV5-1; clone_size: -; cdr3_nt: TGCGCCAGCAGAGAGACAGGGGGGCACACTGAAGCTTTCTTT; cdr3_aa: CASRETGGHTEAFF
j_call: TRBJ1-3; d_call: -; v_call: TRBV9; clone_size: -; cdr3_nt: TGTGCCAGCAGCGGGACAGTCTCTGGAAACACCATATATTTT; cdr3_aa: CASSGTVSGNTIYF
j_call: TRBJ2-5; d_call: TRBD2; v_call: TRBV5-1; clone_size: few; cdr3_nt: TGCGCCAGCGAACAAGGGACTAGCGGGTATCAAGAGACCCAGTACTTC; cdr3_aa: CASEQGTSGYQETQYF
j_call: TRBJ2-7; d_call: TRBD1; v_call: TRBV4-1; clone_size: -; cdr3_nt: TGCGCCAGCAGCCAAGATGGACAGGGCAGCTACGAGCAGTACTTC; cdr3_aa: CASSQDGQGSYEQYF
j_call: TRBJ1-6; d_call: TRBD1; v_call: TRBV27; clone_size: -; cdr3_nt: TGTGCCAGCAGGGACAGGGGGAATAAGAATTCACCCCTCCACTTT; cdr3_aa: CASRDRGNKNSPLHF
j_call: TRBJ1-6; d_call: -; v_call: TRBV7-9; clone_size: -; cdr3_nt: TGTGCCAGCAGACCAATACAGGGTGCACCCCTCCACTTT; cdr3_aa: CASRPIQGAPLHF
j_call: TRBJ1-4; d_call: -; v_call: TRBV9; clone_size: -; cdr3_nt: TGTGCCAGCAGCTTTGCGGGACTGACTAATGAAAAACTGTTTTTT; cdr3_aa: CASSFAGLTNEKLFF
j_call: TRBJ2-2; d_call: TRBD1; v_call: TRBV7-6; clone_size: -; cdr3_nt: TGTGCCAGCAGCTTAGTGGGACAGCCAATCGTCGGGGAGCTGTTTTTT; cdr3_aa: CASSLVGQPIVGELFF
j_call: TRBJ2-1; d_call: -; v_call: TRBV20-1; clone_size: -; cdr3_nt: TGCAGTGCTAGTTCCGGATTCGGAGGCGTCAATGAGCAGTTCTTC; cdr3_aa: CSASSGFGGVNEQFF
j_call: TRBJ2-5; d_call: TRBD2; v_call: TRBV5-4; clone_size: -; cdr3_nt: TGTGCCTACCTAAGCGGGGGGCGTCGGGAGACCCAGTACTTC; cdr3_aa: CAYLSGGRRETQYF
j_call: TRBJ2-1; d_call: -; v_call: TRBV19; clone_size: -; cdr3_nt: TGTGCCAGTAGGCGCGGGAACGATGAGCAGTTCTTC; cdr3_aa: CASRRGNDEQFF
j_call: TRBJ1-2; d_call: TRBD1; v_call: TRBV27; clone_size: -; cdr3_nt: TGTGCCAGCAGTCCGACAGGGGAGAACTATGGCTACACCTTC; cdr3_aa: CASSPTGENYGYTF
j_call: TRBJ2-7; d_call: TRBD1; v_call: TRBV2; clone_size: once; cdr3_nt: TGTGCCAGCAGTAGGGACAGGGTGAGCGAGCAGTACTTC; cdr3_aa: CASSRDRVSEQYF
j_call: TRBJ1-1; d_call: -; v_call: TRBV7-9; clone_size: medium-sized; cdr3_nt: TGTGCCAGCAGCTCGAGCCTTGAAGCTTTCTTT; cdr3_aa: CASSSSLEAFF
j_call: TRBJ2-1; d_call: TRBD2; v_call: TRBV9; clone_size: -; cdr3_nt: TGTGCCAGCAGCGTAGCTTATGGACTAGTTGCCTACAATGAGCAGTTCTTC; cdr3_aa: CASSVAYGLVAYNEQFF
j_call: TRBJ1-5; d_call: -; v_call: TRBV6-5; clone_size: -; cdr3_nt: TGTGCCAGCAGTAGCGTAGGGCAGGGAAATCAGCCCCAGCATTTT; cdr3_aa: CASSSVGQGNQPQHF
j_call: TRBJ2-1; d_call: -; v_call: TRBV24-1; clone_size: -; cdr3_nt: TGTGCCACCAGTGATTTGCCAAGGGGAGGTCTCTACAATGAGCAGTTCTTC; cdr3_aa: CATSDLPRGGLYNEQFF
j_call: TRBJ2-1; d_call: -; v_call: TRBV10-1; clone_size: -; cdr3_nt: TGCGCCAGTGGGGAGAGGACCGATAATGAGCAGTTCTTC; cdr3_aa: CASGERTDNEQFF
j_call: TRBJ2-7; d_call: TRBD2; v_call: TRBV4-1; clone_size: -; cdr3_nt: TGCGCCAGCAGCCAAGGGGGACTAGCGGGATTCTACGAGCAGTACTTC; cdr3_aa: CASSQGGLAGFYEQYF
j_call: TRBJ2-3; d_call: -; v_call: TRBV10-1; clone_size: -; cdr3_nt: TGCGCCAGCAGCCCCGAGGGGGTGGGAGATACGCAGTATTTT; cdr3_aa: CASSPEGVGDTQYF
j_call: TRBJ2-1; d_call: -; v_call: TRBV3-1/TRBV3-2; clone_size: -; cdr3_nt: TGTGCCAGCAGCATCCAGTGGACTACCATCTCCTACAATGAGCAGTTCTTC; cdr3_aa: CASSIQWTTISYNEQFF
j_call: TRBJ2-1; d_call: -; v_call: TRBV27; clone_size: -; cdr3_nt: TGTGCCAGCAGTTACGCCGGGATTGAGCAGTTCTTC; cdr3_aa: CASSYAGIEQFF
j_call: TRBJ2-7; d_call: -; v_call: TRBV30; clone_size: -; cdr3_nt: TGTGCCTGGAGTGTAGTTTCAGAGGTCTACGAGCAGTACTTC; cdr3_aa: CAWSVVSEVYEQYF
j_call: TRBJ1-5; d_call: TRBD1; v_call: TRBV27; clone_size: -; cdr3_nt: TGTGCCAGCAGTTACACAGGGGTCGGCAATCAGCCCCAGCATTTT; cdr3_aa: CASSYTGVGNQPQHF
j_call: TRBJ1-1; d_call: -; v_call: TRBV28; clone_size: -; cdr3_nt: TGTGCCAGCAGTTTGGGCAGGGGTAACACTGAAGCTTTCTTT; cdr3_aa: CASSLGRGNTEAFF
j_call: TRBJ2-7; d_call: TRBD1; v_call: TRBV6-5; clone_size: -; cdr3_nt: TGTGCCAGCAGCCGGACAGGGTTCTACGAGCAGTACTTC; cdr3_aa: CASSRTGFYEQYF
j_call: TRBJ1-1; d_call: -; v_call: TRBV6-6; clone_size: -; cdr3_nt: TGTGCCAGCAGTCCCCCTCGGACACTTGATAACACTGAAGCTTTCTTT; cdr3_aa: CASSPPRTLDNTEAFF
j_call: TRBJ2-1; d_call: TRBD1; v_call: TRBV7-2; clone_size: -; cdr3_nt: TGTGCCAGCAGCTTCGACAGGGGTTCGGATGAGCAGTTCTTC; cdr3_aa: CASSFDRGSDEQFF
j_call: TRBJ2-7; d_call: -; v_call: TRBV11-2; clone_size: -; cdr3_nt: TGTGCCAGCAGCTTAGATCTCGGCTCCTACGAGCAGTACTTC; cdr3_aa: CASSLDLGSYEQYF
j_call: TRBJ1-2; d_call: -; v_call: TRBV6-5; clone_size: -; cdr3_nt: TGTGCCAGCAGATCACAGGGTAACAACTATGGCTACACCTTC; cdr3_aa: CASRSQGNNYGYTF
j_call: TRBJ2-5; d_call: TRBD1; v_call: TRBV7-9; clone_size: -; cdr3_nt: TGTGCCAGCAGCTCGACAGGGGGAGGGAAGACCCAGTACTTC; cdr3_aa: CASSSTGGGKTQYF
j_call: TRBJ1-2; d_call: -; v_call: TRBV28; clone_size: -; cdr3_nt: TGTGCCAGCAGTTTACAAAACTATGGCTACACCTTC; cdr3_aa: CASSLQNYGYTF
j_call: TRBJ1-6; d_call: -; v_call: TRBV6-5; clone_size: -; cdr3_nt: TGTGCCAGCAGTCCTGGAGGTTCACCCCTCCACTTT; cdr3_aa: CASSPGGSPLHF
j_call: TRBJ2-5; d_call: -; v_call: TRBV9; clone_size: once; cdr3_nt: TGTGCCAGCAGCGTAGAGGGCGGGGACTACCAAGAGACCCAGTACTTC; cdr3_aa: CASSVEGGDYQETQYF
j_call: TRBJ2-7; d_call: TRBD1; v_call: TRBV7-3; clone_size: -; cdr3_nt: TGTGCCAGCAGCAAACGACAGGGCGGCGAGCAGTACTTC; cdr3_aa: CASSKRQGGEQYF
j_call: TRBJ2-7; d_call: -; v_call: TRBV5-4; clone_size: -; cdr3_nt: TGTGCCAGCGGAAAGATAGGAGTTTACGAGCAGTACTTC; cdr3_aa: CASGKIGVYEQYF
j_call: TRBJ1-5; d_call: TRBD1; v_call: TRBV4-1; clone_size: -; cdr3_nt: TGCGCCAGCAGCCAAGGTAGGGGGCTAGATAGCAATCAGCCCCAGCATTTT; cdr3_aa: CASSQGRGLDSNQPQHF